The 4 T cell receptor beta chains in this list originate from one sample, sequenced in a study of graft-versus-host responses after intestinal transplantation. Assay used: immunoSEQ multiplex PCR; TCRdb lists only in-frame clones, some missing. The sample carries about 110,000 clones, roughly 92% recorded once. These receptors have no identified antigens. The sample consisted of unstimulated CD4+ T cells sorted from spleen or lymph node cells, taken before transplant. The source is a human donor who was the organ donor for an intestinal transplant.

This chain uses TRBV10-3 with TRBJ2-1, with 8 nucleotides matching TRBD1. Germline-derived CDR1 and CDR2 are ENHRY and SYGVKD. The CDR3 totals 14 residues. V was clipped by 6 bases and J by 6 bases; unmatched bases: 7. The CDR3 spells CAISPDRASNEQFF. The DNA for the CDR3 is TGTGCCATCAGCCCGGACAGGGCTAGCAATGAGCAGTTCTTC.

The chain links TRBV28 to TRBJ2-2; D gene unclear. V gave up 5 bases and J gave up 5 bases, with 9 bases separating them. Germline V CDR1 and CDR2: MDHEN, SYDVKM. This CDR3 region has 13 residues. Here the CDR3 reads CASSGPVTGELFF. As DNA, the CDR3 is TGTGCCAGCAGTGGGCCCGTGACCGGGGAGCTGTTTTTT.

The chain joins TRBV19 to TRBJ2-7; TRBD2 agrees at 7 bases. CDR3 size: 15 residues. Unmatched junction bases numbered 10, after V lost 3 bases and J lost 5 bases. Germline CDR1 LNHDA, CDR2 SQIVND (reference sequence). CDR3 residues: CASSIRGRAGDEQYF. CDR3 in DNA: TGTGCCAGTAGTATCCGAGGGAGGGCCGGGGACGAGCAGTACTTC.

The chain employs TRBV5-1 and TRBJ1-1; 8 bases line up with TRBD1. Germline CDR1 and CDR2: SGHRS and YFSETQ. V trimming: 4 bases; J trimming: 2 bases; junction bases outside the gene matches: 4. The CDR3 has 14 amino acids. In DNA form, the CDR3 reads TGCGCCAGCAGCATCGACAGGGGAAACACTGAAGCTTTCTTT. This codes for CASSIDRGNTEAFF.